The entry below gives a single TCR beta chain sequence along with its context. The sample comes from a study of OX40 agonist ivuxolimab in advanced cancers. Study-level background: Patients' therapy was ivuxolimab, an antibody that acts as an agonist of OX40 (CD134). Partial responses occurred in Three dose-escalation patients, one with hepatocellular carcinoma and two with cutaneous melanoma.

Germline CDR1 is MNHEY and CDR2 is SMNVEV (reference sequence). Trimming took 0 bases from V and 9 from J, leaving 21 bases between them. This CDR3 has 16 amino acids. On cycle 4 day 1 and cycle 7 day 1, as well as at baseline, blood was sampled. Generated by immunoSEQ multiplex PCR, the TCRdb table keeps only in-frame clones and is missing some. Here the sample spans roughly 100,000 clones, about four fifths being singletons. The origin of this receptor is an adult with an advanced solid tumor such as melanoma, head and neck, liver or kidney cancer. The sequencing here drew on CD4+ or CD8+ T cells sorted from blood, taken in a trial of the OX40 agonist ivuxolimab. V gene TRBV27 combines with J gene TRBJ2-7; D unclear. CDR3 coding DNA: TGTGCCAGCAGTTTATCTAACTACCTGGGCCCCGACGGGCAGTACTTC. Translated: CASSLSNYLGPDGQYF.